This TCR beta chain was identified in a study of regulatory T cells in long-lasting Graves disease. Arm-PCR of CDR3 regions and iRepertoire HTBI primers were the basis on which TCR beta libraries were built. TCRdb re-analysed the multiplex PCR reads in MiXCR, keeping a single row per CDR3 protein. The profile covers more than 450,000 distinct CDR3 sequences, with 15% to 20% appearing a single time and 9% to 15% taken by the ten largest. Study-wide results and limits: New patients shared fewer public clonotypes (966) than persistent patients did (fewer than 3,000).

This clonotype was seen at least ten times. What it binds is not known. Time point here: newly diagnosed GD, antithyroid drugs for less than 3 months. From PBMCs, RNA was extracted and then used to make the TCR library. Diagnosis followed American Thyroid Association guidelines for Graves' disease. The J segment lost 6 bases and the V segment lost 5 bases, leaving 10 bases of the junction unmatched. In germline, CDR1 is LGHDT, CDR2 YNNKEL (reference sequence). This CDR3 spans 16 amino acids. The same sample was also studied in work on T cells in Graves' hyperthyroidism and ophthalmopathy. This second report adds: Ophthalmopathy, as predicted by the model, came a median about seven months after the prediction.

The chain links TRBV3-1 to TRBJ2-2; 9 nucleotides agree with TRBD1. The TCR was taken from a man between 40 and 49 years old with Graves disease. This specimen consisted of peripheral blood mononuclear cells (PBMCs), obtained at new diagnosis, from a patient treated with antithyroid drugs. CDR3 amino acids: CASSIRTGAVAGELFF. The CDR3 bases are TGTGCCAGCAGCATTCGGACAGGGGCGGTGGCCGGGGAGCTGTTTTTT.